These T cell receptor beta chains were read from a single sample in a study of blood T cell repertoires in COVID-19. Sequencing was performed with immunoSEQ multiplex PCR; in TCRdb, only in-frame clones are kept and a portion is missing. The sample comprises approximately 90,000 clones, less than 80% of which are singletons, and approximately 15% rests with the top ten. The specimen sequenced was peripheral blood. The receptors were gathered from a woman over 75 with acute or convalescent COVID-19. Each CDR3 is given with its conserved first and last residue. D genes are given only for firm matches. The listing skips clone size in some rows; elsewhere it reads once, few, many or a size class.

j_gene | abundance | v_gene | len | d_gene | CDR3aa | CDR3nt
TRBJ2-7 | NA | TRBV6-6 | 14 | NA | CASSYQGSSYEQYF | TGTGCCAGCAGTTACCAGGGGAGCTCCTACGAGCAGTACTTC
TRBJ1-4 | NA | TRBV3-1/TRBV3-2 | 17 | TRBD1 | CASSPPGQDLTNEKLFF | TGTGCCAGCAGCCCCCCGGGACAGGATCTAACTAATGAAAAACTGTTTTTT
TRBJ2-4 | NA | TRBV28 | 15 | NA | CASSIGQLAKNIQYF | TGTGCCAGCAGCATAGGACAGCTAGCCAAAAACATTCAGTACTTC
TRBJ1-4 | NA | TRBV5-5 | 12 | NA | CASSGTGEKLFF | TGTGCCAGCAGCGGAACAGGGGAAAAACTGTTTTTT
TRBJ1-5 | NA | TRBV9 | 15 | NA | CASSGGQGGNQPQHF | TGTGCCAGCAGCGGAGGACAAGGGGGCAATCAGCCCCAGCATTTT
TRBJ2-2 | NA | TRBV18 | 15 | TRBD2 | CASSPLAGVTGELFF | TGTGCCAGCTCACCTCTAGCGGGGGTCACCGGGGAGCTGTTTTTT
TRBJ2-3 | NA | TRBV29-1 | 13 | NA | CSVDRGVTDTQYF | TGCAGCGTTGACCGGGGAGTCACAGATACGCAGTATTTT
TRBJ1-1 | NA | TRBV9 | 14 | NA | CASSVGHTNTEAFF | TGTGCCAGCAGCGTAGGTCATACTAACACTGAAGCTTTCTTT
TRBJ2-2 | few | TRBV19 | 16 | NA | CASSSPDGIIIGELFF | TGTGCCAGTAGTTCCCCGGACGGGATTATAATCGGGGAGCTGTTTTTT
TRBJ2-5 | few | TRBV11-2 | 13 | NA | CASSLGVWETQYF | TGTGCCAGCAGCTTAGGAGTGTGGGAGACCCAGTACTTC
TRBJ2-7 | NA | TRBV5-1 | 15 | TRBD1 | CASSLEDRGKNEQYF | TGCGCCAGCAGCTTGGAGGACAGGGGCAAGAACGAGCAGTACTTC
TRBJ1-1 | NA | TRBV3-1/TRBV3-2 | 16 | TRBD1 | CASSLTGAGRFSEAFF | TGTGCCAGCAGCCTCACAGGGGCCGGTCGGTTTTCTGAAGCTTTCTTT
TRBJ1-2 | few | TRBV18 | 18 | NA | CASSLPRSRSLTNYGYTF | TGTGCCAGCTCACTTCCGAGGAGCAGATCCCTTACAAACTATGGCTACACCTTC
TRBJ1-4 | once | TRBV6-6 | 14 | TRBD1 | CASSDTGVNEKLFF | TGTGCCAGCAGTGATACAGGGGTTAATGAAAAACTGTTTTTT
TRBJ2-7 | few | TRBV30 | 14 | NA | CAWSVGGASYEQYF | TGTGCCTGGAGTGTTGGAGGGGCCTCCTACGAGCAGTACTTC
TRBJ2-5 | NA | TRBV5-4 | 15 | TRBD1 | CASSPGTGWQETQYF | TGTGCCAGCAGCCCCGGGACAGGGTGGCAAGAGACCCAGTACTTC
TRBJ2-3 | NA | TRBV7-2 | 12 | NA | CASSSQGNTQYF | TGTGCCAGCAGCTCACAGGGAAATACGCAGTATTTT
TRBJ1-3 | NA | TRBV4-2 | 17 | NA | CASSQDGSTGTGNTIYF | TGTGCCAGCAGCCAAGATGGGAGTACAGGGACTGGAAACACCATATATTTT
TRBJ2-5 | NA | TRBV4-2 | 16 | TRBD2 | CASSPHGGAGEETQYF | TGTGCCAGCAGCCCCCACGGGGGAGCGGGGGAAGAGACCCAGTACTTC
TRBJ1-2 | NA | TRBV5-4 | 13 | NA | CASSLETGVTYTF | TGTGCCAGCAGCTTGGAGACAGGAGTAACCTACACCTTC
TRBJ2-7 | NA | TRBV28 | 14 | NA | CASTQGTAKEKQYF | TGTGCCAGCACCCAAGGTACAGCCAAGGAAAAGCAGTACTTC
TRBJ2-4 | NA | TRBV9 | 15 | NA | CASTPMGQTTNIQYF | TGTGCCAGCACCCCGATGGGGCAGACGACAAACATTCAGTACTTC
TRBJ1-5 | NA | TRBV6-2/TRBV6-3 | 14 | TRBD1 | CASSAQGGNQPQHF | TGTGCCAGCAGTGCACAGGGGGGAAATCAGCCCCAGCATTTT
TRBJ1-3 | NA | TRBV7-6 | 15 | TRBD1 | CASSPTGNWGNTIYF | TGTGCCAGCAGCCCGACAGGGAATTGGGGAAACACCATATATTTT
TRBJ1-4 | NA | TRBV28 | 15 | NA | CASSLLGAQGEKLFF | TGTGCCAGCAGTTTATTGGGGGCGCAGGGTGAAAAACTGTTTTTT
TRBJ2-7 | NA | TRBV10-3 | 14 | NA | CAIRNPGSKDEQYF | TGTGCCATCAGGAATCCCGGGTCAAAAGACGAGCAGTACTTC
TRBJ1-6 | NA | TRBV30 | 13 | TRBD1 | CAWRGDSLMPLHF | TGTGCCTGGCGCGGGGACAGTTTGATGCCCCTCCACTTT
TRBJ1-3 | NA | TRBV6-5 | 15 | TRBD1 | CASSWTGESGNTIYF | TGTGCCAGCAGTTGGACAGGGGAGTCCGGAAACACCATATATTTT
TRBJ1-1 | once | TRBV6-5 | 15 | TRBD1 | CASSRPGQGDTEAFF | TGTGCCAGCAGTCGACCGGGACAGGGTGACACTGAAGCTTTCTTT
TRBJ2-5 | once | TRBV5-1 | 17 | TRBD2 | CASSLRPSGGAGETQYF | TGCGCCAGCAGCTTAAGACCCAGCGGGGGGGCTGGAGAGACCCAGTACTTC
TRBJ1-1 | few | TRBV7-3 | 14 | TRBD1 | CASSSQGGNTEAFF | TGTGCCAGCAGCTCGCAGGGGGGGAACACTGAAGCTTTCTTT
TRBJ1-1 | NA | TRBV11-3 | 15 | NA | CASSLPQGRGTEAFF | TGTGCCAGCAGCTTACCACAGGGTAGGGGCACTGAAGCTTTCTTT
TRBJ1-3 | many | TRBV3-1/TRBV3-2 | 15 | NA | CASSLGQSFGNTIYF | TGTGCCAGCAGCCTAGGACAGTCTTTTGGAAACACCATATATTTT
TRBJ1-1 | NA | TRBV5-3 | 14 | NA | CARSLMRCNTEAFF | TGTGCCAGAAGCTTGATGAGATGTAACACTGAAGCTTTCTTT
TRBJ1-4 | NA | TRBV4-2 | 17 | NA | CASSQAQRQATNEKLFF | TGTGCCAGCAGCCAGGCCCAGCGGCAGGCAACTAATGAAAAACTGTTTTTT
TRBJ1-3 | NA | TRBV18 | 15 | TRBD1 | CASSDGQGSGNTIYF | TGTGCCAGCTCGGATGGACAGGGCTCTGGAAACACCATATATTTT
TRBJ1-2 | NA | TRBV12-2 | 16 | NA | CASRLAPGQLYCGYTF | TGTGCAAGTCGCTTAGCGCCCGGACAGCTTTACTGTGGCTACACCTTC
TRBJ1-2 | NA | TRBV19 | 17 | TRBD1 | CASSIDGRADRAYGYTF | TGTGCCAGTAGTATAGATGGCAGGGCGGACAGGGCTTATGGCTACACCTTC
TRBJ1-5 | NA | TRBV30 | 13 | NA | CAWEQGINQPQHF | TGTGCCTGGGAACAGGGAATTAATCAGCCCCAGCATTTT
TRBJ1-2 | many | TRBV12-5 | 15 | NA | CASGVRGLINYGYTF | TGTGCTAGTGGCGTCAGAGGGCTGATTAACTATGGCTACACCTTC
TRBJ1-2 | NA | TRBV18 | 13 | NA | CASSPDRLGGYTF | TGTGCCAGCTCACCGGACAGACTCGGGGGCTACACCTTC
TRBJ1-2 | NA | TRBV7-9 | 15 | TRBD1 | CASSTFRTGVGGYTF | TGTGCCAGCAGTACCTTTCGGACAGGGGTGGGAGGCTACACCTTC
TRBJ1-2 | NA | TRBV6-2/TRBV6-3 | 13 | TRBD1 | CASSQGASYGYTF | TGTGCCAGCAGCCAGGGGGCAAGCTATGGCTACACCTTC
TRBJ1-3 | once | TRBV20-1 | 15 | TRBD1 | CSASDRGRAGNTIYF | TGCAGTGCTAGTGACAGGGGGCGAGCTGGAAACACCATATATTTT
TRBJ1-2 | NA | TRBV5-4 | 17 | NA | CASSPSRLEGVLYGYTF | TGTGCCAGCAGCCCCTCCCGTTTGGAGGGCGTACTCTATGGCTACACCTTC
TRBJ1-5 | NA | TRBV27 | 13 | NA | CASSLSYNQPQHF | TGTGCCAGCAGTTTATCCTACAATCAGCCCCAGCATTTT
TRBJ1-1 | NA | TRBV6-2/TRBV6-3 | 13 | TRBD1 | CASSRTGPTEAFF | TGTGCCAGCAGCAGGACAGGGCCCACTGAAGCTTTCTTT
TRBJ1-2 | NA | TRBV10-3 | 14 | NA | CAISEFTGNYGYTF | TGTGCCATCAGTGAGTTTACAGGGAACTATGGCTACACCTTC
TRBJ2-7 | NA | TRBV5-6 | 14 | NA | CASSLLDATGEQYF | TGTGCCAGCAGCTTGCTCGACGCGACAGGCGAGCAGTACTTC
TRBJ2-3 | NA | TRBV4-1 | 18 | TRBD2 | CASSQDGLAGGVRDTQYF | TGCGCCAGCAGCCAAGATGGTTTAGCGGGGGGTGTTAGAGATACGCAGTATTTT
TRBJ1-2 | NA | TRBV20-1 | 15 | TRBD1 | CSASLGQGGNYGYTF | TGCAGTGCTAGTCTCGGACAGGGGGGGAACTATGGCTACACCTTC
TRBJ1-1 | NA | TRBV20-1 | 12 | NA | CSASSGGAEAFF | TGCAGTGCTAGTTCGGGGGGCGCTGAAGCTTTCTTT
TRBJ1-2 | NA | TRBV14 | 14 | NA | CASSPVRQGYGYTF | TGTGCCAGCAGCCCCGTAAGGCAGGGGTATGGCTACACCTTC
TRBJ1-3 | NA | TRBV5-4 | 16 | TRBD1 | CASSAGQESSGNTIYF | TGTGCCAGCAGCGCCGGACAGGAGAGCTCTGGAAACACCATATATTTT
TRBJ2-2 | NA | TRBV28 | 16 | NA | CASSWVGGAYTGELFF | TGTGCCAGCAGTTGGGTAGGGGGGGCTTACACCGGGGAGCTGTTTTTT
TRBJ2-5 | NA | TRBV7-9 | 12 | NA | CASSVSGETQYF | TGTGCCAGCAGCGTGTCGGGGGAAACCCAGTACTTC
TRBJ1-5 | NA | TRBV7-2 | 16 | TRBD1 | CASSPAGQGNNQPQHF | TGTGCCAGCAGCCCCGCGGGACAGGGTAACAATCAGCCCCAGCATTTT
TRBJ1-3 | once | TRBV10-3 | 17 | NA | CAISESTGQISGNTIYF | TGTGCCATCAGTGAGTCGACAGGACAGATCTCTGGAAACACCATATATTTT
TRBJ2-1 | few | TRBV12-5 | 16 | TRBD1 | CASGLVLFGDRDEQFF | TGTGCTAGTGGTTTGGTGCTATTCGGGGACAGGGATGAGCAGTTCTTC